Below are 29 T cell receptor beta chains sequenced from a single sample in a study of PD-1 blockade in mismatch repair-deficient tumors. Method: immunoSEQ multiplex PCR; TCRdb's copy keeps in-frame clones and lacks some. The data contain 100,000 to 150,000 clones, 88% of them singletons. Sample: peripheral blood, taken approximately 72 weeks after starting pembrolizumab. The receptors were sampled from an adult with mismatch repair-deficient cancer.

J is TRBJ1-2 and V is TRBV10-3, with TRBD1 matching over 11 bases. The CDR3 has 19 residues. Trimming removed 4 bases from V and 5 bases from J; junction bases left unmatched: 18. Germline CDR1 is ENHRY and CDR2 is SYGVKD. CDR3 amino acids: CAISGMGQGEREIMYGYTF. CDR3 coding DNA: TGTGCCATCAGTGGAATGGGACAGGGGGAAAGGGAAATAATGTATGGCTACACCTTC.

The chain recombines TRBV23-1 with TRBJ2-3, with D perhaps TRBD2 (6 bases). TRBV23-1 is filed as an ORF, its function uncertain. There are 16 residues in the CDR3. V was shortened by 6 bases and J by 0 bases, with 16 bases between the two germline ends. The CDR3 sequence: CASSYSRTISTDTQYF. CDR3 DNA: TGCGCCAGCAGCTATTCACGGACTATCAGCACAGATACGCAGTATTTT.

This chain links TRBV5-1 with TRBJ2-1; D is unresolved. V shed 4 bases and J shed 4 bases, with 18 bases lying between them. The CDR3 sequence is 16 residues long. Germline values: CDR1 SGHRS, CDR2 YFSETQ. The CDR3 DNA follows: TGCGCCAGCAGCCCACCCCTTGCGGAGCTATACAATGAGCAGTTCTTC. Its protein is CASSPPLAELYNEQFF.

The chain recombines TRBV7-2 with TRBJ2-2; 7 bases are shared with TRBD1. Germline lookup yields CDR1 SGHTA and CDR2 FQGNSA. This CDR3 is built from 15 residues. V lost 4 bases to trimming and J lost 3 bases; unmatched junction nucleotides: 5. The CDR3 region has the DNA TGTGCCAGCAGCTCCCGGGACAGAGACACCGGGGAGCTGTTTTTT. Protein product: CASSSRDRDTGELFF.

This chain uses TRBV11-2 with TRBJ2-1; D is ambiguous. The CDR3 runs 14 residues. With 5 bases removed from V and 3 bases from J, the gap between germline ends came to 11 bases. Germline loops: CDR1 SGHAT, CDR2 FQNNGV. The CDR3 sequence: CASSPRGNYNEQFF. In DNA form, the CDR3 reads TGTGCCAGCAGCCCTCGCGGAAACTACAATGAGCAGTTCTTC.

The chain has TRBV18 and TRBJ2-1, with 12 nucleotides matching TRBD2. The CDR3 runs 19 residues. Losses at the gene ends were 1 base for V and 0 bases for J; bases not matched to a gene: 7. The germline V gene has CDR1 KGHSH and CDR2 LQKENI. The DNA for the CDR3 is TGTGCCAGCTCACCACGGACTAGCGGGATGACACGCTCCTACAATGAGCAGTTCTTC. Translated, it gives CASSPRTSGMTRSYNEQFF.

The chain uses TRBV9 and TRBJ2-3; TRBD2 might be the D (5 bases). V lost 4 bases, J lost 3 bases, and 18 bases lay in between. This CDR3 is 16 amino acids long. CDR1 SGDLS and CDR2 YYNGEE come from the germline V gene. The CDR3 DNA reads as TGTGCCAGCAGCCCACCCAGGACTGGCCCGACAGATACGCAGTATTTT. Translated: CASSPPRTGPTDTQYF.

The genes are TRBV25-1 and TRBJ2-7; unclear D gene. This CDR3 region has 14 residues. Trimming stripped 1 base from V and 0 bases from J, with 7 bases between. Germline CDR1 is MGHDK and CDR2 is SYGVNS. The CDR3 DNA sequence: TGTGCCAGCAGTGAATCAAGTGTCTCCTACGAGCAGTACTTC. This codes for CASSESSVSYEQYF.

Turning to this clone: Compared with germline, one end of the junction differs, possibly owing to a read error. The V gene is TRBV6-6, the J gene TRBJ2-7; D possibly uses TRBD1 or TRBD2 (5 bases each). The CDR3 has 14 residues. Germline loops: CDR1 MNHNY, CDR2 SVGAGI (reference sequence). CDR3 protein: CASSYSGPGTEEYF. In DNA, the CDR3 is TGTGCCAGCAGTTACTCGGGGCCGGGGACCGAGGAGTACTTC.

The rearrangement links TRBV5-8 to TRBJ2-1; no clear D gene. This CDR3 has 14 residues. V lost 1 base, J lost 8 bases, and 13 bases lay in between. From germline, CDR1 is SGHTS and CDR2 YDEGEE. CDR3 in amino acids: CASSLPSVSDEQFF. CDR3 nucleotide sequence: TGTGCCAGCAGCTTGCCTTCAGTGTCTGATGAGCAGTTCTTC.

The V call is TRBV11-2, the J call TRBJ2-7, with 7 bases fitting TRBD2. Germline V lookup: CDR1 SGHAT, CDR2 FQNNGV. Germline trimming cut 4 bases from V and 2 bases from J; bases unmatched to any gene: 5. This CDR3 is built from 14 residues. CDR3 sequence reads: CASSSGLAAYEQYF. In DNA form, the CDR3 reads TGTGCCAGCAGCTCAGGGCTAGCGGCCTACGAGCAGTACTTC.

The CDR3: CASSRKTGELFF. The CDR3, as DNA: TGTGCCAGTAGCAGAAAAACCGGGGAGCTGTTTTTT. This chain uses TRBV11-2 with TRBJ2-2; D gene ambiguous. The CDR3 loop spans 12 amino acids. Per the germline V gene, CDR1 is SGHAT and CDR2 is FQNNGV. Trimming cost V 9 bases and J 5 bases, with 10 bases left between them. Based on the CDR3 plus reference TRBV11-2 and TRBJ2-2, the full variable domain is EAGVAQSPRYKIIEKRQSVAFWCNPISGHATLYWYQQILGQGPKLLIQFQNNGVVDDSQLPKDRFSAERLKGVDSTLKIQPAKLEDSAVYLCASSRKTGELFFGEGSRLTVL.

CDR3 region: CASSQSGLANEQYF. CDR3 nucleotides: TGTGCCAGCAGCCAATCGGGTCTAGCCAACGAGCAGTACTTC. The V gene is TRBV4-2, the J gene TRBJ2-7; a possible D gene is TRBD2 (5 bases). Germline CDR1 reads LGHNA; CDR2 reads YNFKEQ. The CDR3 covers 14 residues. V was cut by 2 bases and J by 5 bases, with 13 bases left in between.

This chain uses TRBV30 with TRBJ2-7; the D gene could be TRBD1 or TRBD2 (5 bases each). The V and J ends lost 7 bases and 0 bases respectively, with 16 bases between them. CDR1 and CDR2 from the germline V gene are GTSNPN and SVGIG (reference sequence). CDR3 length equals 14 residues. CDR3 loop: CASRVGTSSYEQYF. CDR3 bases: TGTGCCTCCCGAGTCGGGACCAGCTCCTACGAGCAGTACTTC.

V gene TRBV5-4 combines with J gene TRBJ1-2; 11 bases map to TRBD1. V lost 4 bases and J lost 8; bases outside the gene matches: 7. CDR3 size: 14 residues. Germline-derived CDR1 and CDR2 are SGHNT and YYREEE (reference sequence). CDR3 residues: CASSPGQGEWGYTF. CDR3 sequence (DNA): TGTGCCAGCAGCCCGGGACAGGGGGAGTGGGGCTACACCTTC.

This chain uses TRBV9 with TRBJ2-1; D is perhaps TRBD2 (6 bases). Germline V gene data show CDR1 as SGDLS and CDR2 as YYNGEE. V was clipped by 4 bases and J by 9 bases, with 11 bases between them. This CDR3 is 12 amino acids long. CDR3 DNA: TGTGCCAGCAGCCCTGGACTAAGTGAGCAGTTCTTC. This translates into CASSPGLSEQFF.

The rearrangement joins TRBV11-2 to TRBJ2-1, with D possibly TRBD2 on 6 matching bases. The germline gives CDR1 SGHAT, CDR2 FQNNGV. The CDR3 sequence is 16 residues long. V lost 5 bases and J lost 1, with 15 bases in between. This chain's CDR3 is CASSLLLASSYNEQFF. In nucleotides, the CDR3 is TGTGCCAGCAGCCTTTTGCTAGCGTCGTCCTACAATGAGCAGTTCTTC.

This chain's CDR3 is CASSFGGGSSYEQYF. The CDR3 DNA sequence: TGTGCCAGCAGTTTTGGGGGCGGAAGCTCCTACGAGCAGTACTTC. This rearrangement joins TRBV27 to TRBJ2-7, with D perhaps TRBD1 (6 bases). Germline CDR1 reads MNHEY; CDR2 reads SMNVEV (reference sequence). The V gene lost 3 bases and the J gene lost 0 bases, with 12 bases spanning the gap. The CDR3 totals 15 residues.

The V and J genes are TRBV11-3 and TRBJ2-3; possibly TRBD1 for D (6 bases). This CDR3 spans 16 amino acids. Germline CDR1 is SGHNT and CDR2 is YENEEA. V lost 0 bases, J lost 4 bases, and 14 bases lay in between. The CDR3 DNA follows: TGTGCCAGCAGCTTAGAAGGGGGAGCAGGTTCAGATACGCAGTATTTT. The encoded protein is CASSLEGGAGSDTQYF. The whole variable domain, remainder taken from reference TRBV11-3 and TRBJ2-3, is EAGVVQSPRYKIIEKKQPVAFWCNPISGHNTLYWYLQNLGQGPELLIRYENEEAVDDSQLPKDRFSAERLKGVDSTLKIQPAELGDSAVYLCASSLEGGAGSDTQYFGPGTRLTVL.

The chain uses TRBV9 and TRBJ2-2, with 7 bases identical to TRBD2. The CDR3 spans 15 residues. Germline V gene data show CDR1 as SGDLS and CDR2 as YYNGEE. V gave up 4 bases and J gave up 0 bases; unmatched junction bases: 3. The DNA for the CDR3 is TGTGCCAGCAGCTCTAGCGGAGCGAACACCGGGGAGCTGTTTTTT. It is translated as CASSSSGANTGELFF.

The V call is TRBV19, the J call TRBJ2-7; 7 bases fit TRBD1. J was trimmed by 4 bases and V by 2 bases; bases with no gene match: 8. Germline V lookup: CDR1 LNHDA, CDR2 SQIVND (reference sequence). This CDR3 contains 15 residues. CDR3 in DNA: TGTGCCAGTAGTATACCGGGACAGCCTAATTACGAGCAGTACTTC. Its protein is CASSIPGQPNYEQYF.

This chain joins TRBV6-1 and TRBJ1-4; weak D call: TRBD1 (6 bases). V lost 2 bases, J lost 2 bases, and 12 bases lay in between. Germline assignment: CDR1 MNHNS and CDR2 SASEGT. The CDR3 runs to 16 residues. The CDR3 nucleotides read TGTGCCAGCAGTGAACGGGGGGGGCTCACTAATGAAAAACTGTTTTTT. Translated, it gives CASSERGGLTNEKLFF.

This chain joins TRBV6-1 and TRBJ2-1; weak D call: TRBD1 (6 bases). This CDR3 has 17 amino acids. In germline, CDR1 is MNHNS, CDR2 SASEGT. V lost 3 bases, J lost 8 bases, and 23 bases lay in between. The CDR3 loop is CASSDNKGWNRVHEQFF. The CDR3 DNA sequence: TGTGCCAGCAGTGACAACAAAGGGTGGAACAGGGTCCATGAGCAGTTCTTC.

This clone has only one observation. V and J are TRBV27 and TRBJ2-3; 10 nucleotides align to TRBD2. Germline-derived CDR1 and CDR2 are MNHEY and SMNVEV (reference sequence). CDR3 size: 15 residues. Trimming removed 6 bases from V and 2 bases from J; junction bases left unmatched: 5. The CDR3 DNA is TGTGCCAGCAGGCGAACTAGCGGGGCCACAGATACGCAGTATTTT. This gives the protein CASRRTSGATDTQYF.

The gene calls are TRBV27 and TRBJ2-1; D unclear. V lost 3 bases and J lost 4, with 10 bases in between. The CDR3 consists of 14 residues. CDR1 is MNHEY and CDR2 is SMNVEV in the germline V gene (reference sequence). The DNA for the CDR3 is TGTGCCAGCAGTTTGGTCCAGCCGTACAATGAGCAGTTCTTC. As protein: CASSLVQPYNEQFF.

The CDR3 DNA follows: TGTGCAAGTCGCTTAACTACACTAGCGGGGGTCTACAATGAGCAGTTCTTC. This encodes CASRLTTLAGVYNEQFF. The chain is built from TRBV12-2 and TRBJ2-1; TRBD2 is the table's D call and was not checked against the DNA. TRBV12-2 is an annotated pseudogene. This CDR3 spans 17 amino acids.

The rearrangement uses TRBV11-2 and TRBJ2-5; D may be TRBD1 (6 bases). The ends were cut back, 5 bases at V and 3 bases at J, with 19 bases in the middle. Per the germline V gene, CDR1 is SGHAT and CDR2 is FQNNGV. The CDR3 runs to 16 residues. The CDR3 here is CASSVNPRGPEETQYF. The CDR3 DNA reads TGTGCCAGCAGCGTAAACCCCAGGGGCCCTGAAGAGACCCAGTACTTC.

This rearrangement joins TRBV2 to TRBJ1-1; 9 positions agree with TRBD1. Trimming at V came to 4 bases and at J to 5 bases, leaving 11 bases not matched to a gene. Per the germline V gene, CDR1 is SNHLY and CDR2 is FYNNEI. The CDR3 extends over 16 amino acids. The CDR3 DNA reads as TGTGCCAGCAGTGCACCTAGGACAGGGGTAACAACTGAAGCTTTCTTT. It encodes CASSAPRTGVTTEAFF.

The chain carries TRBV11-2 and TRBJ2-1; TRBD2 matches at 8 bases. V lost 5 bases and J lost 8; bases outside the gene matches: 14. This CDR3 spans 16 amino acids. Germline V gene data show CDR1 as SGHAT and CDR2 as FQNNGV. The CDR3, as DNA: TGTGCCAGCAGCCTTAAACGGAGCGGGAGTAGCGATGAGCAGTTCTTC. Translating gives CASSLKRSGSSDEQFF.